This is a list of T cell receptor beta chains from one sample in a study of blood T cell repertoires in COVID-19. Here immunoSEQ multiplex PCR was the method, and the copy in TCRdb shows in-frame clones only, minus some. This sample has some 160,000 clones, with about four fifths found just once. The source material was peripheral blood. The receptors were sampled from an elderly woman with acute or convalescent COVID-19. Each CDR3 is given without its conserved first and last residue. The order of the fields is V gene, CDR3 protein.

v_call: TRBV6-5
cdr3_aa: ASRADRGNNEQF

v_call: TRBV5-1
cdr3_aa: ASSILAGGAYEQY

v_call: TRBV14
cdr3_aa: ASSRALANDEQF

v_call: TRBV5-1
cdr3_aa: ASRDRGGEKLF

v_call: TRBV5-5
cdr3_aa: ASSPYIAPYEQY

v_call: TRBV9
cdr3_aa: ASSVGAGYGYT

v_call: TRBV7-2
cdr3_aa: ASSFRQGVTNEKLF

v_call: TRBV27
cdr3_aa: ASSTLGGSYEQY

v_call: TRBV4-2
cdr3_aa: ASSRIRGGEEPQH

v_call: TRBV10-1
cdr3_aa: ASSAQGMAPNTEAF

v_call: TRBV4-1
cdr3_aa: ASSQERAQPQH

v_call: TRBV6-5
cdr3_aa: ASSSGTGSYEQY

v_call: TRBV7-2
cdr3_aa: ASSVLRTGNADTQY

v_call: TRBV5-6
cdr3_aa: ASSLRTSSNTGELF

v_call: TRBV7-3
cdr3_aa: ASSLTGLAWGTDTQY

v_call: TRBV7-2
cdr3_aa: ASSLVFSYEQY

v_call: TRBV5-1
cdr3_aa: ATRGEGDEQF

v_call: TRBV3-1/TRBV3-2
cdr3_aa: ASSRTLFATNEKLF

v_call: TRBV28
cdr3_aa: ASGTGSTDTQY

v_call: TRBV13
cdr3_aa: ASSGLSSGMIHEQF

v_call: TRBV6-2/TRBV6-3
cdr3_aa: ASSCLGQCYNQPQH

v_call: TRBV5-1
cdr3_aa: ASSPRQMGSPLH